This TCR beta chain was documented in a study of blood T cell repertoires in COVID-19 (dated by TCRdb to the early 2020s). With regard to the full study: The collaborator samples originated in the United States, Italy and Spain and spanned the acute and convalescent phases of COVID-19. The prospective study material was composed of cDNA or gDNA derived from T cells, B-cell-depleted T cells, or PBMCs. The dataset comprised deeply sampled blood TCRbeta repertoires from subjects exposed to, actively infected with, or recovered from COVID-19. A freely available public database, intended as a resource for researchers studying the immune response to SARS-CoV-2, is where the repertoires were released. The samples were drawn from two sources: the first 160 participants of the ongoing ImmuneRACE study, and 1,000 to 1,500 subjects contributed by 6 global collaborators. Sample metadata almost always included a de-identified subject ID, COVID-19 status, age in years and sex. Where available, HLA class I and class II types were taken from metadata supplied by the sample provider and were not determined by assay-based typing. Broad study findings and their caveats: The amount of clinical and demographic metadata varied by source and participant and was provided uncurated.

Whole blood was collected in K2EDTA tubes by collaborating institutions according to the institutions' own protocols. Collaborator samples were shipped for TCRbeta analysis as frozen whole blood, isolated PBMCs, or DNA extracted from either sample type. This clone showed up just a few times. It lacks a known antigen. Nothing much larger sits one base from this clone, and base qualities are not available. For CDR1 and CDR2, the germline V gene lists MGHRA and YSYEKL. Trimming accounts for 1 base at V and 0 bases at J, while the number of junction bases matched to no gene is 12. The CDR3 sequence holds 18 residues, the cysteine and phenylalanine included. Just the 54-base CDR3 DNA is kept, in frame starting at base 1. TCRbeta CDR3 regions were amplified from genomic DNA using the immunoSEQ Assay, a bias-controlled multiplex PCR. Per the authors' processing: The number of nucleated cells in each sample was estimated from the amplification of reference gene primers within the assay. Sequence reads were collapsed and filtered to measure the absolute abundance of every unique TCRbeta CDR3 rearrangement. For each sample, productive Simpson clonality was calculated as the square root of Simpson's diversity index over productive rearrangements. Imported from immuneACCESS, the table was reduced by TCRdb to in-frame sequences with V and J called. These copies leave out some clones; in studies compared against another copy, an unresolved V gene accounts for under half, and the cause of the remainder is not known. For V, J and clone size, that table is used; D and trimming come from the DNA. Across this sample there are just over 60,000 clones, with roughly 80% seen only once. Clones ranked in the top ten supply approximately 18% of the sample.

The V and J segments used are TRBV4-1 and TRBJ2-7; 7 bases in between match TRBD1. The TCR originated in a man aged 55-75 years with acute or convalescent COVID-19. Sequenced material: peripheral blood. The CDR3 reads as follows: CASSQVGARAGGSYEQYF. The base sequence is TGCGCCAGCAGCCAAGTCGGGGCGAGGGCAGGGGGCTCCTACGAGCAGTACTTC.